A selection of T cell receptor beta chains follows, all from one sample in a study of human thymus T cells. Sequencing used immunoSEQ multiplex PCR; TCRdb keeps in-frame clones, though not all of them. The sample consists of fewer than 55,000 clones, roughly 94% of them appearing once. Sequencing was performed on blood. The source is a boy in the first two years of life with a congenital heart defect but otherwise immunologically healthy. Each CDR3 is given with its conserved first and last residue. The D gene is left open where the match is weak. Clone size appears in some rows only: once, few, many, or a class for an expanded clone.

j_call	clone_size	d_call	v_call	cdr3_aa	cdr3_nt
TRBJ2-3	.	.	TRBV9	CASSVKGSTDTQYF	TGTGCCAGCAGCGTGAAGGGCTCCACAGATACGCAGTATTTT
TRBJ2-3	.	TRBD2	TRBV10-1	CASSVTSGGADTQYF	TGCGCCAGCAGTGTTACTAGCGGGGGGGCAGATACGCAGTATTTT
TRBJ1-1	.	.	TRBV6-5	CASSPRLGYTAFF	TGTGCCAGCAGCCCCCGGTTGGGGTATACAGCTTTCTTT
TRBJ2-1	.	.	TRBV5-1	CASSLAFGSRREQFF	TGCGCCAGCAGCTTGGCCTTCGGGTCCCGACGGGAGCAGTTCTTC
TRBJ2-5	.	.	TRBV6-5	CASSSGTLRRAETQYF	TGTGCCAGCAGTTCGGGGACTCTCCGGAGGGCCGAGACCCAGTACTTC
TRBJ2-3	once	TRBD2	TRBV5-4	CASSHPGLAGLTDTQYF	TGTGCCAGCAGCCATCCGGGACTAGCGGGACTCACAGATACGCAGTATTTT
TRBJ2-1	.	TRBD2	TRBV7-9	CASSLARTSGGSYNEQFF	TGTGCCAGCAGCTTAGCCCGGACTAGCGGGGGTTCATACAATGAGCAGTTCTTC
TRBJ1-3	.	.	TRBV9	CASSVLGTPEFSNTIYF	TGTGCCAGCAGCGTTCTGGGGACCCCGGAATTTTCAAACACCATATATTTT
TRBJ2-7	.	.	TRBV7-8	CASSRWGGASYEQYF	TGTGCCAGCAGCCGTTGGGGGGGCGCATCCTACGAGCAGTACTTC
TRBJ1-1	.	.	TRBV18	CASSGGGASDTEAFF	TGTGCCAGCTCCGGTGGGGGGGCTTCGGACACTGAAGCTTTCTTT
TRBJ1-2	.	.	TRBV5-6	CASSLAGGPQNYGYTF	TGTGCCAGCAGCTTGGCCGGGGGGCCCCAAAACTATGGCTACACCTTC
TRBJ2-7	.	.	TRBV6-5	CASSRRGEQYF	TGTGCCAGCAGTAGGAGGGGCGAGCAGTACTTC
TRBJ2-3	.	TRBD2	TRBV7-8	CASSPKRAGGSTDTQYF	TGTGCCAGCAGCCCTAAGAGGGCGGGGGGCAGCACAGATACGCAGTATTTT
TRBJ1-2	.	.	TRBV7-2	CASSLDSSGYGYTF	TGTGCCAGCAGCTTAGATTCGTCCGGGTATGGCTACACCTTC
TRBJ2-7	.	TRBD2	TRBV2	CASRVAGGYPYEQYF	TGTGCCAGCAGGGTAGCGGGGGGCTACCCCTACGAGCAGTACTTC
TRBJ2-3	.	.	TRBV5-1	CASSLGDLTDTQYF	TGCGCCAGCAGCTTGGGAGACCTCACAGATACGCAGTATTTT
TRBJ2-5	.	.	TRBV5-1	CASSGQETQYF	TGCGCCAGCAGCGGACAAGAGACCCAGTACTTC
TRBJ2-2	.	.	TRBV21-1	CASSLVGLAGGTGELFF	TGTGCCAGCAGCCTAGTGGGACTAGCGGGAGGCACCGGGGAGCTGTTTTTT